This paragraph covers one T cell receptor beta chain sequence. It has no known antigen specificity. No much larger clonotype is one base removed from it; base qualities were not supplied. The sample's time point label, decoded: before hematopoietic stem cell transplant. PRAID featured prominent immunodeficiency alongside autoinflammation. Before TRB sequencing, the T-cell subsets, namely conventional T cells, CD8+ T cells, regulatory T cells, and T follicular helper cells, were sorted. Library prep was done by the immunoSEQ multiplex PCR assay. The paper's processing steps were these. Shannon entropy, which accounts for clonal size distribution, was used to quantify repertoire diversity. The Gini-Simpson index (Simpson_1-D) served as the measure of how unequally clonotypes were distributed. This is the immuneACCESS table as TCRdb keeps it, with only in-frame sequences that have V and J called. A part of the clones is gone; compared with another copy, unresolved V genes explain less than half, and the rest is unexplained. V, J and clone size are those of that table, while D and trimming were read from the DNA. The sample table records around 11,000 clones; 70% to 90% of these occur just once. The ten top clones hold about half of the sample.

The sample originates from a study of stem cell transplantation in POMP-related autoinflammatory disease (dated by TCRdb to the early 2020s). In terms of the full investigation: It was hypothesized that MHC class I-dependent CD8+ T-cell differentiation and positive selection are impaired by defective thymoproteasomes, resulting in skewing of the TRB repertoire. Before transplant, CD4+ naive T-cell skewing, low CD8+ T-cell proportions, and reduced T-cell cytokine secretion were observed in patients. To find out how POMP deficiency affects T-cell receptor beta repertoire diversity and CDR3 characteristics, high-throughput TRB sequencing was used. What the research found in general, with its limitations: PRAID patients trended toward lower TRB diversity and higher clonality across all analyzed T-cell subsets. The number of unique TRB V-J gene pairings in PRAID patients was restricted. The trend toward lower diversity and increased clonality in PRAID patients was statistically significant only for regulatory T cells.

V gives up 6 bases and J gives up 4 bases, and the segment between their germline ends measures 13 bases. The germline V gene specifies MNHEY as CDR1 and SVGAGI as CDR2. The CDR3 has 14 amino acids, counting the end cysteine and phenylalanine. The only DNA kept is the CDR3, 42 bases in frame from the first base. This TCR derives from a human donor with POMP-related autoinflammation and immune dysregulation (PRAID). Specimen: CD8+ T cells from PBMCs, collected before stem cell transplantation. The chain couples TRBV6-5 to TRBJ1-3; TRBD1 is a weak D gene call, 5 bases matching. The bases are TGTGCCAGCAGGGGGGTGGGACCAGGAAACACCATATATTTT. This translates into CASRGVGPGNTIYF.